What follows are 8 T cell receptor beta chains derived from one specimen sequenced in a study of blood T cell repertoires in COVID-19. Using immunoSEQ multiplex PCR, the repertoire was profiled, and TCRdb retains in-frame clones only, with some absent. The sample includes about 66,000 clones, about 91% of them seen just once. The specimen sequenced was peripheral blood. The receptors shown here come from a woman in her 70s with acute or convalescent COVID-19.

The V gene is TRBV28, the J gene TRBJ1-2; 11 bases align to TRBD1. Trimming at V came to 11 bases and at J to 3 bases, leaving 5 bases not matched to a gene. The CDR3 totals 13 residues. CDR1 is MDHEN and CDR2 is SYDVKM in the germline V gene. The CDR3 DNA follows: TGTGCCGTGCCGGACAGGGGGCACTATGGCTACACCTTC. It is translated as CAVPDRGHYGYTF.

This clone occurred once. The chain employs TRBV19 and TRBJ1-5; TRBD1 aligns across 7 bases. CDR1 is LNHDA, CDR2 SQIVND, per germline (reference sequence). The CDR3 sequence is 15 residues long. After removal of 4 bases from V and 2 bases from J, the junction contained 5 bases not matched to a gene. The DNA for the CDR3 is TGTGCCAGTAGTACAACCGACAGGGGCAATCAGCCCCAGCATTTT. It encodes CASSTTDRGNQPQHF.

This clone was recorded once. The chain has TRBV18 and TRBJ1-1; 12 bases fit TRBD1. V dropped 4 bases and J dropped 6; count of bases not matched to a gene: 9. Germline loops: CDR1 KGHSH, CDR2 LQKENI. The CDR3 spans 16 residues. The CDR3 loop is CASSQQPGQGASEAFF. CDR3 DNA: TGTGCCAGCTCACAGCAACCGGGACAGGGGGCATCTGAAGCTTTCTTT.

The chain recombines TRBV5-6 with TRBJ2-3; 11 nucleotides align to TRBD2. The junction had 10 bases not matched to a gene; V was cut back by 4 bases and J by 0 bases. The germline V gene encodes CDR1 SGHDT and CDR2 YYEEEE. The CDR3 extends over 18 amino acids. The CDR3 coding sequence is TGTGCCAGCAGCCCTATAGCGGGGGGGATTCTGAGCACAGATACGCAGTATTTT. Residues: CASSPIAGGILSTDTQYF.

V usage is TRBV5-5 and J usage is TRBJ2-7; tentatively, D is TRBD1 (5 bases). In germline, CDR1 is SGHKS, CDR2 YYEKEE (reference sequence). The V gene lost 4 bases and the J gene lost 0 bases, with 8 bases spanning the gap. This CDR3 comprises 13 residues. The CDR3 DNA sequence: TGTGCCAGCAGCCTGGACATCTCCTACGAGCAGTACTTC. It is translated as CASSLDISYEQYF.

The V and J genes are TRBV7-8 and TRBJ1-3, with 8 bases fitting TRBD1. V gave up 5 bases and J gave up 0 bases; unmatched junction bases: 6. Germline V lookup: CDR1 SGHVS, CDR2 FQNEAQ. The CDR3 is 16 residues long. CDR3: CASSSRDRSSGNTIYF. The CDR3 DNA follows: TGTGCCAGCAGCAGCCGGGACAGGAGCTCTGGAAACACCATATATTTT.

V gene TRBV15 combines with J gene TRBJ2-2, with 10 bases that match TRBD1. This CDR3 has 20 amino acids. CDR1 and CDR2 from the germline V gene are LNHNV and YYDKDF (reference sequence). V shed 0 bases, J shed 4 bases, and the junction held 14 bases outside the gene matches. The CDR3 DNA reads TGTGCCACCAGCAGAGATCTCATAGCCCGTGGGGACAGGGGCACCGGGGAGCTGTTTTTT. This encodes CATSRDLIARGDRGTGELFF. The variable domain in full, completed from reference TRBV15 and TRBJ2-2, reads DAMVIQNPRYQVTQFGKPVTLSCSQTLNHNVMYWYQQKSSQAPKLLFHYYDKDFNNEADTPDNFQSRRPNTSFCFLDIRSPGLGDTAMYLCATSRDLIARGDRGTGELFFGEGSRLTVL.

The CDR3 coding sequence is TGTGCCAGCAGCCAATCTGGACAGCTGAACACTGAAGCTTTCTTT. This codes for CASSQSGQLNTEAFF. V is TRBV9 and J is TRBJ1-1; D perhaps matches TRBD1 (6 bases). Per the germline V gene, CDR1 is SGDLS and CDR2 is YYNGEE. The CDR3 has 15 residues. V lost 4 bases and J 0 bases, leaving 13 bases between the germline ends.